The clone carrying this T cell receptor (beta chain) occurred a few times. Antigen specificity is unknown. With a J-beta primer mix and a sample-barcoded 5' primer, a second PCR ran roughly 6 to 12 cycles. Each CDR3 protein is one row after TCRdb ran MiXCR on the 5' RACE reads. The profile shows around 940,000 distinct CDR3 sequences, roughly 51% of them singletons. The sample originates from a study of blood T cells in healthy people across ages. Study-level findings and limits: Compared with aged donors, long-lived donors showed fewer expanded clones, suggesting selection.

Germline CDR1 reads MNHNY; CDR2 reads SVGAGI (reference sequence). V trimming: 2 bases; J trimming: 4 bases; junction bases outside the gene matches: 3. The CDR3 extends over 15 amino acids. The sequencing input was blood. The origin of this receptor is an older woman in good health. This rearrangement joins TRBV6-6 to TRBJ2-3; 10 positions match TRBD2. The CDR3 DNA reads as TGTGCCAGCAGTTACAGAGCGGGAGGGCCAGATACGCAGTATTTT. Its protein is CASSYRAGGPDTQYF.